This T cell receptor beta chain is drawn from a study of T cell repertoires in cytomegalovirus infection. From germline, CDR1 is MDHEN and CDR2 SYDVKM. This CDR3 is built from 13 residues. After removal of 6 bases from V and 0 bases from J, the junction contained 0 bases not matched to a gene. One entry per CDR3 protein, called by TCRdb with MiXCR from the reads. The repertoire has more than 250,000 distinct CDR3 sequences, 20% to 25% of them found once; the top ten carry approximately 12%. This clonotype was counted at least ten times. Its antigen is not known. Source: cultured PBMCs, taken from culture after CMV antigen stimulation. The chain couples TRBV28 to TRBJ2-7; 9 bases align to TRBD2. The clonotype originates from a human donor in good health (CMV status not recorded). Some clones in this sample may be carry-over from other donors' samples. CDR3 amino acids: CASRLAGSYEQYF. CDR3 DNA sequence: TGTGCCAGCAGACTAGCGGGCTCCTACGAGCAGTACTTC.